Given below is one T cell receptor beta chain in context. Its antigen remains undetermined. Nothing much larger sits one base from this clone, and base qualities are not available. Collaborating institutions collected whole blood in K2EDTA tubes following their own protocols. Collaborator samples were shipped for TCRbeta analysis as frozen whole blood, isolated PBMCs, or DNA extracted from either sample type. TCRbeta CDR3 regions were amplified from genomic DNA by means of the immunoSEQ Assay, a bias-controlled multiplex PCR. Under the source paper's analysis protocol: The number of nucleated cells in each sample was estimated from the amplification of reference gene primers within the assay. To quantify the absolute abundance of each unique TCRbeta CDR3 rearrangement, sequence reads were collapsed and filtered. For each sample, productive Simpson clonality was calculated as the square root of Simpson's diversity index over productive rearrangements. Not all clones reach the TCRdb copy of this immuneACCESS table, which keeps in-frame sequences only. Checked studies attribute under half of the gap to unresolved V genes and leave the rest unexplained. V and J calls and clone size are as listed in that table; D and trimming were resolved from the DNA. Counted in this sample were around 33,000 clones; more than 70% of them appeared once. Under 20% of the sample is in the top ten clones.

Taken from cysteine to phenylalanine, the CDR3 has 10 residues. Here the CDR3 DNA is all that survives: 30 bases in frame from base 1. According to the germline V gene (reference sequence), CDR1 reads DFQATT and CDR2 reads SNEGSKA. A distance of 8 bases separates the germline ends of V and J, which lose 6 bases and 6 bases respectively. These data originate in a study of blood T cell repertoires in COVID-19 (dated by TCRdb to 2020 to 2022). Study-wide context: Samples from collaborators originated in the United States, Italy and Spain and spanned both the acute and convalescent phases of COVID-19. The samples were drawn from the first 160 participants of the ongoing ImmuneRACE study and from 1,254 subjects provided by 6 global collaborators. Sample metadata almost always included a de-identified subject ID, COVID-19 status, age in years and sex. HLA class I and class II types, where available, came from metadata supplied by the sample provider rather than from assay-based typing. The material from the prospective study consisted of cDNA or gDNA derived from T cells, B-cell-depleted T cells, or PBMCs. Deeply sampled blood TCRbeta repertoires from subjects exposed to, actively infected with, or recovered from COVID-19 were included in the dataset. A freely available public database, intended as a resource for researchers studying the immune response to SARS-CoV-2, is where the repertoires were released.

The investigation overall reported the following: The quantity of clinical and demographic metadata differed by source and by participant and was supplied without curation.

This chain joins TRBV20-1 to TRBJ1-2; a tentative D match to TRBD1 spans 5 bases. The sequenced sample consisted of peripheral blood. The clonotype originates from a human donor in a cohort sampled during active COVID-19. The CDR3 here reads CSATTDGYTF. The nucleotides read TGCAGTGCGACGACAGATGGCTACACCTTC.